The source of this TCR beta chain is a study of blood T cell repertoires in COVID-19. V lost 0 bases and J lost 4; bases outside the gene matches: 7. CDR3 length: 16 residues. The germline V gene has CDR1 KGHSH and CDR2 LQKENI. Here immunoSEQ multiplex PCR was the method, and the copy in TCRdb shows in-frame clones only, minus some. The data show under 500,000 clones, 85% to 90% seen once. This receptor was taken from a man under 40 who had recovered from COVID-19. Sequenced material: PBMCs or T cells enriched from blood (not recorded which). The genes are TRBV18 and TRBJ2-7, with 9 bases lining up with TRBD1. Here the CDR3 DNA reads TGTGCCAGCTCACCACCTAACCGACAGGGGGGTTACGAGCAGTACTTC. Its protein is CASSPPNRQGGYEQYF.